Listed below are T cell receptor beta chains from one sample, sequenced in a study of T-cell memory formation after mild COVID-19. TCRdb re-called the 5' RACE reads through MiXCR, storing one row per CDR3 protein. The sample lists 200,000 to 250,000 distinct CDR3 sequences, over 9% occurring once. The source material was PBMCs or a T cell subset sorted from them (not recorded which). These receptors originate from a man between 18 and 29 years old who had mild COVID-19 (a few samples of this study predate the infection). Cell type and time point are not known. CDR3s include the opening cysteine and the closing phenylalanine or tryptophan. Fields, in order: V gene, clone size, J gene, D gene, CDR3 DNA, CDR3 protein. A D gene is named only where the DNA matches it firmly. Clone size is shown for a subset of rows, as once, few, many or a class of expanded clone.

TRBV28	-	TRBJ1-2	TRBD1	TGTGCCACCTGGACAGGGGTTGGCTATGGCTACACCTTC	CATWTGVGYGYTF
TRBV12-3/TRBV12-4	many	TRBJ2-3	-	TGTGCCAGCCGATTTTTTGGGACCACAGATACGCAGTATTTT	CASRFFGTTDTQYF
TRBV20-1	few	TRBJ2-7	-	TGCAGTGCTTGGGACACACCCTACGAGCAGTACTTC	CSAWDTPYEQYF
TRBV7-9	-	TRBJ2-5	TRBD2	TGTGCCAGCAGCTTAGCTCTAGCGGGGGGACGAAAACAAGAGACCCAGTACTTC	CASSLALAGGRKQETQYF
TRBV15	many	TRBJ1-4	-	TGTGCCACCAGCAGAGATCCACAGGGAGAAGAAAAACTGTTTTTT	CATSRDPQGEEKLFF
TRBV6-6	-	TRBJ2-3	-	TGTGCCAGCAGTACATCCCCTCGGCGGGCCACAGATACGCAGTATTTT	CASSTSPRRATDTQYF
TRBV18	-	TRBJ2-2	-	TGTGCCAGCTCACCAAACACTGTAACCGGGGAGCTGTTTTTT	CASSPNTVTGELFF
TRBV7-2	few	TRBJ2-1	TRBD2	TGTGCCAGCAGCTTCCCTAGCGGGGGGGCCTCCTACAATGAGCAGTTCTTC	CASSFPSGGASYNEQFF
TRBV5-1	-	TRBJ2-3	-	TGCGCCAGCAGCTACAGCGACAGCACAGATACGCAGTATTTT	CASSYSDSTDTQYF
TRBV7-8	few	TRBJ1-1	-	TGTGCCAGCATCCTCGGATTGGGCACTGAAGCTTTCTTT	CASILGLGTEAFF
TRBV5-1	-	TRBJ1-1	-	TGCGCCAGCAGCTTGGATCCAGAGGACACTGAAGCTTTCTTT	CASSLDPEDTEAFF
TRBV5-1	few	TRBJ2-3	TRBD1	TGCGCCAGCAGCGCCGGACAGGGGCTAATTACGCAGTATTTT	CASSAGQGLITQYF
TRBV25-1	-	TRBJ2-7	-	TGTGCCAGCAGTGGAGATTACAGGGCCGAGCAGTACTTC	CASSGDYRAEQYF
TRBV6-5	-	TRBJ1-2	TRBD1	TGTGCCAGCAGCCACCGGGACAGGGAAGGCTACACCTTC	CASSHRDREGYTF
TRBV20-1	few	TRBJ2-1	-	TGCAGTGCTAATGGTAACAATGAGCAGTTCTTC	CSANGNNEQFF
TRBV5-5	-	TRBJ2-1	-	TGTGCCAGCAGCTTGCATCGAAGCTCCTACAATGAGCAGTTCTTC	CASSLHRSSYNEQFF
TRBV7-2	few	TRBJ1-6	-	TGTGCCAGCAGCCCCGGCTGGGTCACAATTTCACCCCTCCACTTT	CASSPGWVTISPLHF
TRBV7-9	-	TRBJ1-1	TRBD1	TGTGCCAGCAGACCCACAGGGGCCCTGGCGGTGGGTTTCTTT	CASRPTGALAVGFF
TRBV28	few	TRBJ1-6	TRBD1	TGTGCCAGCAGTTCCAGGGGGTCGGAGAATTCACCCCTCCACTTT	CASSSRGSENSPLHF
TRBV11-2	-	TRBJ2-5	TRBD2	TGTGCCAGCAGCTTAGGAGGGCGGGGGGGCGTAGAGACCCAGTACTTC	CASSLGGRGGVETQYF
TRBV4-1	-	TRBJ1-5	TRBD1	TGCGCCAGCAGCCAAGGGACAGGGATAAGCAATCAGCCCCAGCATTTT	CASSQGTGISNQPQHF
TRBV7-2	-	TRBJ2-3	-	TGTGCCAGCAGCTTCTCCCTAACCAGAAATACGCAGTATTTT	CASSFSLTRNTQYF
TRBV6-2/TRBV6-3	few	TRBJ1-1	-	TGTGCCAGCAGTTCCCCGGAGTTACTCTACACTGAAGCTTTCTTT	CASSSPELLYTEAFF
TRBV11-2	-	TRBJ2-5	-	TGTGCCAGCAGTCGGGCAGGCGCCCTCCAAGAGACCCAGTACTTC	CASSRAGALQETQYF
TRBV5-6	once	TRBJ1-6	-	TGTGCCAGTTCGGACAGACAGAACTATAATTCACCCCTCCACTTT	CASSDRQNYNSPLHF
TRBV9	-	TRBJ2-5	-	TGTGCCAGCAGCAACGAGATGACCCAGTACTTC	CASSNEMTQYF
TRBV30	-	TRBJ2-3	-	TGTGCCTGGAGTGGGATAGCAGCTAGCACAGATACGCAGTATTTT	CAWSGIAASTDTQYF
TRBV12-3/TRBV12-4	few	TRBJ2-3	-	TGTGCCAGCAGCCGACTGGAAGATACGCAGTATTTT	CASSRLEDTQYF
TRBV4-1	-	TRBJ1-4	TRBD1	TGCGCCAGCAGCCAACACCGGGACAGGGACCATGAAAAACTGTTTTTT	CASSQHRDRDHEKLFF
TRBV2	-	TRBJ2-5	-	TGTGCCAGCAGTGAAGGGCAGAGAGAGACCCAGTACTTC	CASSEGQRETQYF
TRBV7-8	few	TRBJ2-3	TRBD2	TGTGCCAGCAGTCATAGAAAGGACCGGCGGGGGAGCACAGATACGCAGTATTTT	CASSHRKDRRGSTDTQYF
TRBV7-6	-	TRBJ2-1	-	TGTGCCAGCACCTCGACGGCTATGGGTGAGCAGTTCTTC	CASTSTAMGEQFF
TRBV6-5	once	TRBJ2-7	-	TGTGCCAGCAGTTATACTGGCGGACCTTCCTACGAGCAGTACTTC	CASSYTGGPSYEQYF
TRBV5-1	few	TRBJ2-7	TRBD1	TGCGCCAGCGGACAGGGCTCAACCTACGAGCAGTACTTC	CASGQGSTYEQYF
TRBV4-2	few	TRBJ1-1	-	TGTGCCAGCAGCCAAGGGCCAGGGAGGACTGAAGCTTTCTTT	CASSQGPGRTEAFF
TRBV7-2	many	TRBJ1-1	-	TGTGCCAGCAGCCCTACAGCGGGGAACACTGAAGCTTTCTTT	CASSPTAGNTEAFF
TRBV6-5	-	TRBJ2-3	-	TGTGCCAGCAGCCACCGAAAGACAGATACGCAGTATTTT	CASSHRKTDTQYF
TRBV4-3	-	TRBJ2-1	TRBD2	TGCGCCAGCAGCCAAGATCGAGCGGGGGTTACTTTGTTCTTC	CASSQDRAGVTLFF
TRBV7-2	many	TRBJ2-2	-	TGTGCCAGCAGCTTAGTAGTATTAGTTACCGGGGAGCTGTTTTTT	CASSLVVLVTGELFF
TRBV11-2	few	TRBJ2-6	-	TGTGCCAGCAGTGAAGGGCAGGCTGGGGCCAACGTCCTGACTTTC	CASSEGQAGANVLTF
TRBV27	-	TRBJ2-7	TRBD1	TGTGCCAGTAGGACAGGGGGTCGCTACGAGCAGTACTTC	CASRTGGRYEQYF
TRBV4-1	few	TRBJ2-5	-	TGCGCCAGCAGCCAAGTAGTAGTGGAGACCCAGTACTTC	CASSQVVVETQYF
TRBV7-9	few	TRBJ1-2	-	TGTGCCAGCAGCGGCGATCGGGGCTACACCTTC	CASSGDRGYTF
TRBV3-1	few	TRBJ2-5	TRBD2	TGTGCCAGCAGCCAAGATGGAAAGCGGGGGGGCCTCGGGACCCAGTACTTC	CASSQDGKRGGLGTQYF
TRBV7-8	-	TRBJ1-1	-	TGTGCCAGCAGCTTATACAACACTGAAGCTTTCTTT	CASSLYNTEAFF
TRBV5-1	many	TRBJ2-3	-	TGTGCCAGCAGCTTGGTGGGCGAGGATACGCAGTATTTT	CASSLVGEDTQYF
TRBV4-3	-	TRBJ2-7	TRBD2	TGCGCCAGCAGCCAAGTCCCCCCGACTAGCGGGGTAACCTACGAGCAGTACTTC	CASSQVPPTSGVTYEQYF
TRBV11-2	few	TRBJ1-1	-	TGTGCCAGCATATATCAGCCCAACACTGAAGCTTTCTTT	CASIYQPNTEAFF
TRBV12-3/TRBV12-4	-	TRBJ2-6	-	TGTGCCAGCAGCGCCGGGGCCAACGTCCTGACTTTC	CASSAGANVLTF
TRBV5-1	many	TRBJ2-5	TRBD2	TGCGCCAGCAGCAACCAGGGAGGGGAGACCCAGTACTTC	CASSNQGGETQYF
TRBV25-1	few	TRBJ2-7	TRBD2	TGTGCCAGCAGTGAAGGGGGGAGGGAGTTTCGTGAGCAGTACTTC	CASSEGGREFREQYF
TRBV20-1	few	TRBJ2-1	-	TGCAGTGCTGAGCGAGGTTGGGACAATGAGCAGTTCTTC	CSAERGWDNEQFF